These T cell receptor beta chains were read from a single sample in a study of T cells in Graves' hyperthyroidism and ophthalmopathy. TCRdb redid the calling of the multiplex PCR reads with MiXCR, one entry per CDR3 protein. Of over 650,000 distinct CDR3 sequences detected, roughly 45% appear once; the ten largest clones hold about 7%. The sequencing sample was made of peripheral blood or thyroid tissue (not recorded which). The receptor source for this set is an adult man with Graves' disease, either hyperthyroidism or ophthalmopathy (not recorded which). Both conserved end residues are part of each CDR3.

V gene	J gene	CDR3 protein
TRBV24-1	TRBJ1-2	CATSGGQDGYTF
TRBV29-1	TRBJ1-2	CSVEGFGPFQYGYTF
TRBV29-1	TRBJ1-2	CSVGTGDLDYGYTF
TRBV5-1	TRBJ2-7	CASSLATSGGQEQYF
TRBV7-9	TRBJ2-7	CASSTHPYEQYF
TRBV6-1	TRBJ1-1	CASAGSEAFF
TRBV15	TRBJ2-2	CATSRDRDAANTGELFF
TRBV25-1	TRBJ1-4	CASSDWDRKLFF
TRBV2	TRBJ1-1	CASSDQGALEAFF
TRBV10-3	TRBJ1-6	CAIRETATSYNSPLHF
TRBV2	TRBJ2-5	CASRGEPGAARQETQYF
TRBV7-9	TRBJ1-5	CASSQGGGVFSNQPQHF
TRBV2	TRBJ1-5	CASSPDRGLSGQPQHF
TRBV10-3	TRBJ2-7	CAISELERAGEQYF
TRBV30	TRBJ1-2	CAWSVGQPSYGYTF
TRBV29-1	TRBJ1-2	CSVDLYQGASYGYTF
TRBV6-5	TRBJ2-7	CASSPLAGNSYEQYF
TRBV20-1	TRBJ2-5	CSARDSSRVETQYF
TRBV6-1	TRBJ2-6	CASSEVGGPTSGANVLTF
TRBV7-9	TRBJ1-5	CASSVVDRGNQPQHF
TRBV7-9	TRBJ1-2	CASGDGGWDYGYTF
TRBV25-1	TRBJ1-5	CGRGIDQPQHF
TRBV9	TRBJ1-6	CASSLNPESPLHF
TRBV20-1	TRBJ2-7	CSAEELAVIQYEQYF
TRBV6-5	TRBJ2-7	CASSFFRGYEQYF
TRBV7-9	TRBJ2-5	CASSFPSSAGIGETQYF
TRBV20-1	TRBJ1-4	CSARDEGRQIHEKLFF
TRBV29-1	TRBJ2-5	CSAGPRETQYF
TRBV20-1	TRBJ1-5	CSADGGTRDNQPQHF
TRBV29-1	TRBJ2-5	CSVERRVLSQETQYF
TRBV2	TRBJ1-4	CASSEPGFRINEKLFF
TRBV5-8	TRBJ1-1	CASSFIEGPEAFF
TRBV7-9	TRBJ1-6	CASSGRDSGSPLHF
TRBV11-2	TRBJ1-1	CASSLAQGQAFF
TRBV15	TRBJ1-2	CATSRLDGYGYTF
TRBV7-8	TRBJ1-5	CASNLMDRENQPQHF
TRBV24-1	TRBJ1-5	CATSSQDRNQPQHF
TRBV6-5	TRBJ2-7	CASSYGPTYEQYF
TRBV7-2	TRBJ1-5	CASSQVGAEDSNQPQHF
TRBV24-1	TRBJ2-2	CATSDSRSGMLFF
TRBV20-1	TRBJ1-1	CSAWKGSANTEAFF
TRBV24-1	TRBJ1-3	CATSDPGRQGETIYF
TRBV2	TRBJ1-5	CASSEEIGFNQPQHF
TRBV5-4	TRBJ1-2	CASTGVGYGYTF
TRBV7-2	TRBJ2-5	CASSLSGQQETQYF
TRBV6-1	TRBJ1-2	CASSITNRESYGYTF
TRBV2	TRBJ1-5	CASSTGERGSNQPQHF
TRBV10-3	TRBJ1-4	CAISRDAYEKLFF
TRBV12-3/TRBV12-4	TRBJ1-1	CASSVTGGNTEAFF
TRBV2	TRBJ2-7	CASSGTDSLSYEQYF
TRBV9	TRBJ2-2	CASSVGSGVNTGELFF
TRBV2	TRBJ1-5	CASSKDRGLGQPQHF